The rows below give T cell receptor beta chains drawn from one sample of a study of blood T cell repertoires in COVID-19. Profiling relied on immunoSEQ multiplex PCR, and the TCRdb table lists in-frame clones only, not all of them. The sample contains 310,000 or so clones, about nine tenths of which appear only once. What was sequenced was peripheral blood. The receptor set was obtained from a woman aged 45 to 65 who had recovered from COVID-19. CDR3s include the opening cysteine and the closing phenylalanine or tryptophan. A D gene is named only where the DNA matches it firmly. Rows may omit the clone size; those that give it use once, few, many or a size class.

CASSSGDRGAKREQYF	TGCGCCAGCAGCTCCGGAGACAGGGGTGCTAAGCGCGAGCAGTACTTC	TRBJ2-7	TRBD1	.	16	TRBV5-1
CASGAGGSTDTQYF	TGTGCCAGTGGAGCGGGGGGTAGCACAGATACGCAGTATTTT	TRBJ2-3	TRBD2	.	14	TRBV27
CASSLSGNTIYF	TGTGCCAGCAGCTTATCGGGAAACACCATATATTTT	TRBJ1-3	.	.	12	TRBV11-2
CASSTTGSAEAFF	TGTGCCAGCAGCACGACAGGATCTGCTGAAGCTTTCTTT	TRBJ1-1	.	few	13	TRBV7-3
CASSVSRNTGELFF	TGTGCCAGCTCAGTCTCCCGGAACACCGGGGAGCTGTTTTTT	TRBJ2-2	.	.	14	TRBV27
CASTGNTIYF	TGTGCCAGCACGGGAAACACCATATATTTT	TRBJ1-3	.	.	10	TRBV6-4
CASSTAITTPYGYTF	TGTGCCAGCAGTACCGCCATCACCACTCCCTATGGCTACACCTTC	TRBJ1-2	.	.	15	TRBV2
CASGLVERYYGYTF	TGTGCTAGTGGTTTGGTAGAGAGATACTATGGCTACACCTTC	TRBJ1-2	.	.	14	TRBV12-5
CASSRGLAGINEQFF	TGTGCCAGCAGCAGGGGACTAGCGGGAATCAATGAGCAGTTCTTC	TRBJ2-1	TRBD2	.	15	TRBV5-5
CASRDQGDTIYF	TGTGCCAGTAGGGACCAGGGGGACACCATATATTTT	TRBJ1-3	TRBD1	.	12	TRBV19
CASSSGLAVSYNEQFF	TGTGCCAGCAGCTCTGGACTAGCAGTATCCTACAATGAGCAGTTCTTC	TRBJ2-1	TRBD2	.	16	TRBV7-2
CASSSGGHIAFF	TGTGCCAGCAGCTCAGGGGGACATATAGCTTTCTTT	TRBJ1-1	TRBD1	.	12	TRBV9
CASSLGLGNTGELFF	TGTGCCAGCAGCTTGGGACTAGGGAACACCGGGGAGCTGTTTTTT	TRBJ2-2	TRBD2	.	15	TRBV7-2
CASSYSVSNEQFF	TGTGCCAGCAGTTACTCGGTTAGTAATGAGCAGTTCTTC	TRBJ2-1	.	.	13	TRBV6-5
CASTDRGNSPLHF	TGTGCCAGCACAGACAGGGGGAATTCACCCCTCCACTTT	TRBJ1-6	TRBD1	.	13	TRBV28
CASSVLTGTNTEAFF	TGTGCCAGCAGTGTCCTGACAGGGACTAACACTGAAGCTTTCTTT	TRBJ1-1	TRBD1	.	15	TRBV27
CASSPTGSRQPQHF	TGTGCCAGCTCACCAACAGGTTCTCGTCAGCCCCAGCATTTT	TRBJ1-5	.	once	14	TRBV18
CASSEGLAGRGLTGELFF	TGCGCCAGCAGCGAGGGACTAGCGGGGCGGGGACTTACCGGGGAGCTGTTTTTT	TRBJ2-2	TRBD2	.	18	TRBV5-1
CASSQGGTSGGDNEQFF	TGTGCCAGCAGCCAAGGAGGTACTAGCGGGGGGGACAATGAGCAGTTCTTC	TRBJ2-1	TRBD2	once	17	TRBV4-2
CASSLSLNSNEQYF	TGTGCCAGTAGTCTATCGCTCAACTCCAACGAGCAGTACTTC	TRBJ2-7	.	.	14	TRBV19
CASSLGRGFAAFF	TGTGCTAGCAGCTTAGGTCGAGGTTTCGCAGCTTTCTTT	TRBJ1-1	.	.	13	TRBV7-7
CASSYSNREGNQPQHF	TGTGCCAGCAGTTACTCGAACAGGGAAGGCAATCAGCCCCAGCATTTT	TRBJ1-5	.	.	16	TRBV6-2/TRBV6-3
CASSPRQGLGFGQFF	TGTGCCAGCAGCCCTAGACAGGGATTAGGCTTTGGGCAGTTCTTC	TRBJ2-1	TRBD1	.	15	TRBV3-1/TRBV3-2
CASKGGSSYEQYF	TGTGCCAGCAAAGGGGGCAGTTCCTACGAGCAGTACTTC	TRBJ2-7	.	.	13	TRBV21-1
CASSDPGTSAYNEQFF	TGTGCCAGCAGTGACCCCGGGACTAGCGCTTACAATGAGCAGTTCTTC	TRBJ2-1	TRBD2	.	16	TRBV2
CASSVEVLDTQYF	TGTGCCAGCAGTGTGGAGGTACTAGATACGCAGTATTTT	TRBJ2-3	.	.	13	TRBV2
CASSEEGGQPQHF	TGTGCCAGCAGTGAAGAAGGGGGTCAGCCCCAGCATTTT	TRBJ1-5	.	once	13	TRBV2
CASSFGGEAFF	TGTGCCAGCAGCTTCGGAGGTGAAGCTTTCTTT	TRBJ1-1	.	.	11	TRBV7-9
CASSLLAGGRYEQYF	TGTGCCAGCAGCTTACTAGCGGGAGGGAGATACGAGCAGTACTTC	TRBJ2-7	TRBD2	once	15	TRBV7-9
CASSGGTLGQETQYF	TGTGCCAGCAGCGGCGGGACCCTGGGGCAAGAGACCCAGTACTTC	TRBJ2-5	.	few	15	TRBV9
CASSVETAYNEQFF	TGTGCCAGCAGCGTAGAAACAGCCTACAATGAGCAGTTCTTC	TRBJ2-1	.	.	14	TRBV9
CASSLRLAGKDTQYF	TGTGCCAGCAGCTTAAGGCTAGCGGGGAAAGATACGCAGTATTTT	TRBJ2-3	TRBD2	once	15	TRBV7-3
CAWAIQVEAFF	TGTGCCTGGGCTATCCAAGTTGAAGCTTTCTTT	TRBJ1-1	.	.	11	TRBV30
CASSLVQGGETQYF	TGCGCCAGCAGCTTGGTTCAGGGCGGAGAGACCCAGTACTTC	TRBJ2-5	.	once	14	TRBV5-1
CSASTGQALLGYTF	TGCAGTGCTAGTACAGGACAGGCCCTCCTCGGCTACACCTTC	TRBJ1-2	TRBD1	.	14	TRBV20-1
CASSFRGTDTQYF	TGTGCCAGCAGCTTTCGGGGCACAGATACGCAGTATTTT	TRBJ2-3	.	.	13	TRBV7-6
CASGLTGTGYGYTF	TGTGCCAGCGGCCTAACTGGGACAGGGTATGGCTACACCTTC	TRBJ1-2	TRBD1	.	14	TRBV27
CASRRDREFYNEQFF	TGTGCCAGCAGGAGGGACAGGGAGTTTTACAATGAGCAGTTCTTC	TRBJ2-1	TRBD1	.	15	TRBV2
CASSLDSGASYEQYF	TGTGCCAGCAGCTTAGATAGCGGGGCCTCCTACGAGCAGTACTTC	TRBJ2-7	TRBD2	.	15	TRBV11-2
CASSPSLNTEAFF	TGTGCCAGCAGCCCTAGTTTGAACACTGAAGCTTTCTTT	TRBJ1-1	.	.	13	TRBV5-6
CSAVHYQETQYF	TGCAGCGCTGTACATTATCAAGAGACCCAGTACTTC	TRBJ2-5	.	.	12	TRBV29-1
CASSPSGGARGNTIYF	TGTGCCAGCAGCCCCTCGGGGGGGGCGAGGGGAAACACCATATATTTT	TRBJ1-3	.	.	16	TRBV4-2
CSGLLGGPNTEAFF	TGCAGCGGCCTATTGGGGGGGCCGAACACTGAAGCTTTCTTT	TRBJ1-1	.	many	14	TRBV29-1
CSAWREETQYF	TGCAGCGCATGGAGGGAAGAGACCCAGTACTTC	TRBJ2-5	.	.	11	TRBV29-1
CASYPITLRVPDTGELFF	TGTGCCAGTTACCCCATTACGTTGAGGGTACCCGACACCGGGGAGCTGTTTTTT	TRBJ2-2	.	.	18	TRBV28
CASGVLAGGRGTQYF	TGTGCCAGTGGGGTACTAGCGGGGGGGCGAGGTACGCAGTATTTT	TRBJ2-3	TRBD2	.	15	TRBV19
CASTNGFTGELFF	TGTGCCAGCACCAACGGGTTTACCGGGGAGCTGTTTTTT	TRBJ2-2	.	.	13	TRBV27
CASSRAGGSSPLHF	TGTGCCAGCAGCCGTGCGGGGGGCTCTTCACCCCTCCACTTT	TRBJ1-6	.	.	14	TRBV7-2
CASRDRGGQPQHF	TGTGCCAGTCGGGACAGGGGAGGTCAGCCCCAGCATTTT	TRBJ1-5	TRBD1	.	13	TRBV6-5
CASTRNGAGRNSPLHF	TGTGCCAGCACCCGAAACGGGGCAGGGAGGAATTCACCCCTCCACTTT	TRBJ1-6	.	.	16	TRBV4-2
CASSVGDTNQPQHF	TGTGCCAGCAGCGTCGGGGACACCAATCAGCCCCAGCATTTT	TRBJ1-5	.	.	14	TRBV9